What follows is one T cell receptor beta chain and its context. These data come from a study of shared clonotypes between healthy human individuals. TCRdb keeps only in-frame clones here, not all; method: immunoSEQ multiplex PCR. Here the sample spans under 1,100,000 clones, about four fifths being singletons. Sequenced material: memory CD4+ T cells from PBMCs. Specified subset: CD45RA-negative fraction. This sequence was found in a man aged 18 to 35 in good health. Some clones in this sample may be carry-over from other donors' samples.

This CDR3 is CASSRQGGTYEQYF. CDR3 DNA sequence: TGTGCCAGCAGCCGACAGGGAGGGACCTACGAGCAGTACTTC. V gene TRBV11-1 combines with J gene TRBJ2-7; D could derive from TRBD1 or TRBD2 (7 bases each). This CDR3 region has 14 residues. The V and J ends lost 5 bases and 2 bases respectively, with 13 bases between them. Germline-derived CDR1 and CDR2 are SGHAT and FQDESV (reference sequence). The variable domain in full, completed from reference TRBV11-1 and TRBJ2-7, reads EAEVAQSPRYKITEKSQAVAFWCDPISGHATLYWYRQILGQGPELLVQFQDESVVDDSQLPKDRFSAERLKGVDSTLKIQPAELGDSAMYLCASSRQGGTYEQYFGPGTRLTVT.